This record looks at one T cell receptor beta chain sequence and its context. Its antigen is not identified. Donors contributed one heparinised blood draw apiece, averaging roughly 0.12 L. The isolated RNA, all of it, was reverse transcribed, so expressed TCRB transcripts were what got sequenced. Measured with immunoSEQ multiplex PCR; TCRdb has only the in-frame clones, and not every one. The data show 140,000 to 150,000 clones, 10% to 15% seen once. This record belongs to a study of beta chain features in type 1 diabetes. Findings of the study overall: In every one of the four CD4+ subsets, TCRB CDR3s were moderately but significantly shorter in Type 1 diabetes patients.

V was pared by 7 bases and J by 5 bases, with 14 bases between. This CDR3 is built from 13 residues. Germline V CDR1 and CDR2: SNHLY, FYNNEI. The receptor was derived from a man aged 18 to 29 with type 1 diabetes. What was sequenced was central memory CD4+ T cells from blood. The rearrangement uses TRBV2 and TRBJ1-1, with D uncertain. CDR3 sequence reads: CASKRAGRTEAFF. The CDR3 DNA reads TGTGCCAGCAAGAGGGCTGGAAGAACTGAAGCTTTCTTT.